The subject of this entry is one T cell receptor beta chain. These data come from a study of control samples from healthy donors and cancer patients. CDR1 and CDR2 from the germline V gene are LGHDT and YNNKEL (reference sequence). This CDR3 is built from 16 residues. V was clipped by 4 bases and J by 1 base, with 13 bases between them. Using immunoSEQ multiplex PCR, the repertoire was profiled, and TCRdb retains in-frame clones only, with some absent. The sample shows 100,000 to 150,000 clones, about nine tenths of them seen only once. V and J are TRBV3-1 (or the pseudogene TRBV3-2) and TRBJ2-2; the D is unclear. The clonotype comes from a young woman in good health. Sequenced input: blood. The CDR3 DNA follows: TGTGCCAGCAGCCCCGACTCTTATAGGAACACCGGGGAGCTGTTTTTT. Its protein is CASSPDSYRNTGELFF.